This T cell receptor (beta chain) is drawn from a study of T cells in Graves' hyperthyroidism and ophthalmopathy (dated by TCRdb to between 2019 and 2020). At the level of the whole study: A discovery cohort of roughly 96 patients, approximately 44 with Graves' ophthalmopathy and 55 to 65 with stable Graves' hyperthyroidism, was used to find distinguishing TCR V-J signatures. An independent validation cohort of fewer than 20 hyperthyroidism patients and some 15 patients who later progressed to ophthalmopathy tested prospective prediction of ophthalmopathy. The 100 discovery patients were divided at random into training and test sets in a 7:3 ratio. In several Graves' hyperthyroidism patients, the study also compared T-cell repertoires from thyroid tissue with T-cell repertoires from blood. Once sampling was done, hyperthyroidism patients were given methimazole at a starting dose of 30 mg daily, whereas ophthalmopathy patients were given high-dose intravenous methylprednisolone. The paper describes TCR Vbeta CDR3 sequencing of more than 120 peripheral blood samples, made up of some 42 ophthalmopathy patients, approximately 76 hyperthyroidism patients and approximately 17 progressor patients.

This clonotype has ten or more counts. It has no known antigen specificity. Base qualities were left out, and no much larger clone turns up one base away. Results the study describes overall, beyond this receptor: Most expanded thyroid clonotypes (frequency above 0.001) were also found in blood, which suggests that blood repertoires may mirror thyroid immune responses. A 13 V-J signature model separated ophthalmopathy from stable hyperthyroidism, with approximately 86% sensitivity and just under 84% specificity in cross-validation and 80%/75% in testing. No statistical method was used to set the sample size in advance, and investigators knew the group allocation. In validation, the model predicted progression to ophthalmopathy a median of 6.5 months before onset, with over 55% sensitivity and 72.22% specificity.

The TCR beta CDR3 regions were amplified from the RNA transcripts. The first round of RT-PCR for the TCR CDR3 was performed with the HTBI primer set and the Qiagen OneStep RT-PCR kit. A second multiplex PCR round built the libraries, followed by size selection and purification. Libraries were sequenced paired-end with 100 bp reads on an Illumina HiSeq2000. The study's own analysis went as follows. Raw data were processed with SOAPnuke, discarding reads with adapters, uncalled bases, mean Phred below 15, or no exact constant-primer or identifier match. COPE v1.2.5 was used to merge the high-quality paired reads, and each unique nucleotide sequence was defined as a clonotype. Clonotypes were aligned to IMGT TRBV, TRBD and TRBJ reference segments using MiTCR v1.1. Only V-J combinations with frequency above 0.0001, covering 99.2% of repertoires, were analysed. A TCS score was defined as the ratio between F50 (clonal expansion) and ExV (chaos), using BLOSUM62-based TCRdist between CDR3 peptides within each V-J. Welch's t-statistics and random forest reduced 500 to 550 V-J features to about 13, which were used in a naive Bayes classifier (R e1071). TCRdb cleaned the public reads at Q25 with fastp, built clones with MiXCR and kept in-frame beta chains. Each entry merges the rows of one CDR3 protein and shows their most common DNA and genes. TCRdb's processing, not the authors' own work, is the source of the V and J calls. This sample comprises about 560,000 distinct CDR3 sequences, more than 45% of them detected only once. The top ten clones comprise about 7.9% of the sample.

Stable Graves' hyperthyroidism was defined as no progression to ophthalmopathy during 18 months of follow-up. Hyperthyroidism patients were aged 18 to 65 years and newly diagnosed, with disease duration of less than 2 months. The study excluded patients with uncontrolled infections, other autoimmune diseases, pregnancy or lactation. Diagnoses relied on clinical symptoms, serum thyroxine and TRAb, thyroid ultrasound and orbital computed tomography. Trizol reagent was used to extract total RNA, and RNA quality was then checked on an Agilent 2100 Bioanalyzer. The CDR3 numbers 15 residues from cysteine through phenylalanine. Only the CDR3 portion is preserved as DNA: 45 bases, with reading frame beginning at the first base. Relative to germline, V is missing 5 bases and J is missing 4 bases, with 10 bases of the junction outside any gene match.

This sequence uses TRBV12-3 or TRBV12-4 and TRBJ2-5, with 7 bases in between that match TRBD2. Material: peripheral blood or thyroid tissue (not recorded which). The receptor was isolated from a young woman with Graves' hyperthyroidism. Donor details come from another sample of the same person, matched by shared clones. The CDR3 region: CASSPPSGGGETQYF. The DNA reads as follows: TGTGCCAGCAGTCCCCCATCGGGAGGAGGAGAGACCCAGTACTTC.